This TCR beta chain originates from a study of shared clonotypes between healthy human individuals (dated by TCRdb to the early 2020s). Regarding the study in general: A couple of women and three men aged 18 to 49 years were included in the cohort. For each donor, CD4 naive and CD4 memory were each run on three plates, CD8 naive on two plates, and CD8 memory on one plate. To estimate repertoire size and how much clonotypes are shared between individuals, the study performed deep sequencing of blood TCR repertoires from a few healthy adults. To increase sequencing depth and limit assay-specific biases, different laboratories used diverse techniques to prepare libraries and sequence TCR repertoires. Between about 0.85 and 8.9 billion PBMCs per donor were obtained by leukapheresis.

Healthy HIV-negative adults with no recently reported acute infections or vaccinations were included as donors. Every donor was a Caucasian adult living in Nashville, Tennessee, USA. The CD8 memory samples were a combination of magnetically selected CD45RO+ cells and CCR7-negative CD45RA+ effector memory (TemRA) cells. Blood was obtained by leukapheresis, after which PBMCs were separated by Ficoll-Histopaque density gradient centrifugation and cryopreserved in liquid nitrogen vapor phase. Purity and quantity of every magnetically sorted T cell population were checked by analytical flow cytometry. Each sorted fraction had its genomic DNA isolated and then quantified by UV absorbance on a Nanodrop 2000c. From a lookup of the germline V gene, CDR1 and CDR2 are SGHRS and YFSETQ. From the cysteine up to the phenylalanine, the CDR3 has a length of 14 residues. The retained sequence is limited to the CDR3, 42 bases, with the frame set at the first base. The germline V end is reduced by 3 bases and the J end by 2 bases; junction bases left unmatched: 3.

What the study reported, not specific to this receptor: When a few donors were compared, the shared fraction of clonotypes was about 5% for naive CD4, about 4% for naive CD8, about 2.5% for memory CD4, and roughly 0.43% for memory CD8. Even with the large sequencing depth, rarefaction of the sorted-subset datasets indicated that sequencing was incomplete. Based on pairwise subsampling, the degree of clonotype sharing among donors was expected to be affected by sequencing depth. Because the study included a small number of donors, the genetic and exposure-history diversity represented was limited. Estimated clonotype richness was generally larger for naive than for memory subsets. Only blood was sampled, and tissue TCR repertoires likely differ from those in blood. Clonotypes shared by all four sorted-subset donors showed higher generation probabilities than non-shared clonotypes.

As to this clone: The antigen it binds to is not known. No base qualities exist here, and no much larger clone lies one base off it.

TCR CDR3 regions were amplified from genomic DNA by multiplex PCR using the deep immunoSEQ assay. Genomic DNA extracted from each cell subset was distributed evenly over all wells of several immunoSEQ 96-well plates, and each plate served as one replicate. For sorted subsets, roughly 200 ng genomic DNA, equal to tens of thousands of T cell genomes, was loaded into each replicate PCR. The purified libraries were quantified using a Qubit 3.0 fluorometer, sized with a Bioanalyzer 2100, and then quantified again using the KAPA Library Quantification kit. A separate single-read 150-cycle Illumina NextSeq 550 flow cell was used to sequence each immunoSEQ 96-well plate. The published analysis was carried out like this. Because only junctional sequences without quality scores were contained in the immunoSEQ output, filtering matching that applied to full-length reads could not be performed. To assign V/J genes and CDR3, sequences were annotated against IMGT germline references using PyIR, a Python wrapper for IgBLAST v1.9. Reads were filtered out if the reads had weak V/J assignments (E-value above 1e-6), no CDR3, stop codons, out-of-frame junctions, or ambiguous translated residues. V3J clonotypes were defined as sequences sharing an identical inferred V gene, J gene, and CDR3 amino acid sequence. Percentage overlap between repertoires was computed as shared unique clonotypes divided by the size of the smaller repertoire. Repertoire richness was assessed with RTK rarefaction, the Chao1 estimator, and Recon v2.1 estimates of unobserved clonotypes. Generation probabilities were computed with OLGA for all TCRbeta clonotypes obtained by the gDNA method from a handful of donors. Entries here come from immuneACCESS through TCRdb and include only in-frame sequences with V and J called. Some clones fail to appear in such tables; in the studies checked, an unresolved V gene covers under half of the shortfall, and the cause of the remainder is unknown. From that table come the V and J calls and clone size; the DNA was used to work out D and trimming. The sample table lists roughly 720,000 clones, 90% of them with a count of one. Together, the top ten hold 34% of the sample.

Recombination linked TRBV5-1 to TRBJ2-7, with TRBD1 identical over 9 junction bases. This TCR came from a young man in good health. Some clones in this sample may be carry-over from other donors' samples. Material for sequencing was memory CD8+ T cells from PBMCs. This sample's cell subset or site label indicates: CD45RO+ cells pooled with CCR7-negative TemRA cells. The CDR3 region: CASSSGQGPYEQYF. In nucleotides, the sequence is TGCGCCAGCAGCTCGGGACAGGGACCCTACGAGCAGTACTTC.